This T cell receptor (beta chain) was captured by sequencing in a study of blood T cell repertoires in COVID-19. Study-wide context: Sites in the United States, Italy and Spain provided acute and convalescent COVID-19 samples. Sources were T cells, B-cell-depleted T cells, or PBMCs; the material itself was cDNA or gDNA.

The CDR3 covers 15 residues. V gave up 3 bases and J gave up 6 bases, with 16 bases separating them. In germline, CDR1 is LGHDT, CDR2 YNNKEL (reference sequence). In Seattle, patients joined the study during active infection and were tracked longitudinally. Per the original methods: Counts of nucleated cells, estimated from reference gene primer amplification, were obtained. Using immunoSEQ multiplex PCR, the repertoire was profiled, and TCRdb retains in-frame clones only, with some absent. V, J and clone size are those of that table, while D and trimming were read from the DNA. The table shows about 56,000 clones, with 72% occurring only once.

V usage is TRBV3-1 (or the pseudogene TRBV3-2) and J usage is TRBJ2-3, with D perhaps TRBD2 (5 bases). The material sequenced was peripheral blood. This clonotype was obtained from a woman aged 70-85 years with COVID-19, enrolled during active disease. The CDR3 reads CASSQSGTGRDTQYF. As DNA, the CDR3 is TGTGCCAGCAGCCAGTCGGGAACCGGTCGGGATACGCAGTATTTT.